These 10 T cell receptor beta chains were sequenced from one sample in a study of tumor-infiltrating lymphocytes in oesophageal squamous cell carcinoma. TCRdb re-analysed the PCR reads in MiXCR, keeping a single row per CDR3 protein. This sample has about 21,000 distinct CDR3 sequences, with about two fifths found just once. What was sequenced was esophageal tumor tissue. The receptors were gathered from a male donor with esophageal squamous cell carcinoma.

The chain recombines TRBV7-2 with TRBJ2-4; tentatively, D is TRBD1 (6 bases). The J call may be mistaken, given a closer DNA end match to TRBJ2-5. This CDR3 spans 14 amino acids. CDR1 SGHTA and CDR2 FQGNSA come from the germline V gene. CDR3 region: CASSLQGLGETQYF. The CDR3 DNA reads TGTGCCAGCAGCTTACAGGGGTTGGGAGAGACCCAGTACTTC.

Notes on this clonotype: No conserved phenylalanine or tryptophan ends this CDR3, so it is likely a read error. No DNA is shown, since the ends of the CDR3 on it are uncertain; the CDR3 is the one TCRdb lists. The chain joins TRBV12-3 or TRBV12-4 to TRBJ2-1; whether TRBD1, the table's D call, matches the DNA was not checked. The length of the CDR3 is 16 amino acids, counting both ends. The CDR3 protein is CASSLGTTIYGYTFGS.

Ten or more counts support this clonotype. This chain joins TRBV7-9 and TRBJ2-5, with D uncertain. The end of the DNA is better explained by TRBJ2-7, so the J call may be wrong. The CDR3 is 14 residues long. Looked up from germline, CDR1 is SEHNR and CDR2 is FQNEAQ (reference sequence). CDR3 DNA sequence: TGTGCCAGCAGCTTAGGGTACGGACGCGGCGAGCAGTACTTC. Translation gives CASSLGYGRGEQYF.

V and J are TRBV12-3 or TRBV12-4 and TRBJ2-5; TRBD2 agrees at 12 bases. Judging by the DNA end, TRBJ2-1 fits better; the J call may be wrong. CDR3 length: 16 amino acids. The DNA of the CDR3 is TGTGCCAGCAGTTTGGCTAGCGGGAGGGTTACCGATGAGCAGTTCTTC. The encoded protein is CASSLASGRVTDEQFF.

V usage is TRBV7-2 and J usage is TRBJ2-7; D may be TRBD2 (5 bases). The germline CDR1 and CDR2 sequences are SGHTA and FQGNSA. The CDR3 covers 15 residues. V dropped 4 bases and J dropped 0 bases, with 13 bases sitting between them. The CDR3 DNA follows: TGTGCCAGCAGCTCCGCAAGCGGACCCTCCTACGAGCAGTACTTC. Translating it yields CASSSASGPSYEQYF.

Worth noting for this clonotype: No DNA is shown, since the ends of the CDR3 on it are uncertain; the CDR3 is the one TCRdb lists. The J gene is TRBJ2-5, the V gene TRBV7-6; the DNA was not compared with TRBD1, the D call given in the table. The CDR3 has 22 residues if both end residues are counted. CDR1 and CDR2 (germline): SGHVS, FNYEAQ. The CDR3 spells CASSLSGTDTQYFGPGRETQYF.

This clonotype was observed a handful of times. A read error is likely, as this CDR3 ends without the conserved phenylalanine or tryptophan. No DNA is shown, since the ends of the CDR3 on it are uncertain; the CDR3 is the one TCRdb lists. The chain has TRBV7-6 and TRBJ2-5; TRBD1 is the table's D call, not checked against the DNA. Germline lookup yields CDR1 SGHVS and CDR2 FNYEAQ. The CDR3 length is 18 residues, termini included. CDR3: CASSLGDRGQPYGYTFGS.

This clonotype has only a few counts. CDR3 residues: CASSLGPGSSYEQYF. The CDR3 DNA sequence: TGTGCCAGCAGCTTAGGTCCGGGAAGCTCCTACGAGCAGTACTTC. This chain connects TRBV7-6 to TRBJ2-5; a possible D gene is TRBD2 (5 bases). The DNA end is a closer match to TRBJ2-7, so the J assignment may be wrong. Germline V lookup: CDR1 SGHVS, CDR2 FNYEAQ. The CDR3 contains 15 residues.

This clonotype was detected only a few times. The genes are TRBV19 and TRBJ1-1; D is unclear. The germline CDR1 and CDR2 sequences are LNHDA and SQIVND (reference sequence). This CDR3 comprises 14 residues. The V end was cut by 0 bases, the J end by 3 bases, with 8 bases between. This chain's CDR3 is CASSIEGLYTEAFF. For the CDR3, the DNA is TGTGCCAGTAGTATAGAGGGATTGTACACTGAAGCTTTCTTT.

A remark on this clonotype: Being one base from a much bigger clone, this may be a read error. The chain joins TRBV4-3 to TRBJ2-1; D may match TRBD1 or TRBD2 (6 bases each). The J call is in doubt because the DNA end fits TRBJ2-7 better. The CDR3 runs 15 residues. The germline V gene encodes CDR1 LGHNA and CDR2 YSLEER. In DNA, the CDR3 is TGCGCCAGCAGCCAAGTACCGGGGGCCTACAATGAGCAGTACTTC. As protein: CASSQVPGAYNEQYF.